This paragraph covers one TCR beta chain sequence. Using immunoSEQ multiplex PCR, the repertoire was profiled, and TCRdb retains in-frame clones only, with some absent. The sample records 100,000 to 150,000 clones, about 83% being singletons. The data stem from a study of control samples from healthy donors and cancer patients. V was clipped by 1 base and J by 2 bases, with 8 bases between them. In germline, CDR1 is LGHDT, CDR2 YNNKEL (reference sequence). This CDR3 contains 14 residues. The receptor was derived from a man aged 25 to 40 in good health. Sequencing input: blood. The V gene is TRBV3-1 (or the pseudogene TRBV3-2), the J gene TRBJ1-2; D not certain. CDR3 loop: CASSQVVRNYGYTF. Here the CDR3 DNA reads TGTGCCAGCAGCCAAGTCGTCAGAAACTATGGCTACACCTTC.